The T cell receptor (beta chain) under discussion was sequenced for a study of T cell repertoires in cytomegalovirus infection. Study summary: Epitope selection comprised recently identified HLA-C-restricted CMV epitopes and well-studied HLA-B-restricted CMV epitopes.

As regards this clonotype: The antigen remains unidentified.

The V and J ends lost 4 bases and 8 bases respectively, with 21 bases between them. CDR3 length: 16 residues. CDR1 and CDR2 from the germline V gene are MDHEN and SYDVKM. Study results and limitations: Identification of carriers of CMV plus the relevant HLA was performed using cumulative public TCR beta family frequency. HLA-C-restricted CMV clonotypes gave the most frequent clonotype in two of eight donors.

MiXCR, applied by TCRdb to the reads, yields one record per CDR3 protein. The sample records 370,000 or so distinct CDR3 sequences, approximately 35% being singletons. The receptor comes from a human donor in good health (CMV status not recorded). Some clones in this sample may be carry-over from other donors' samples. Sequenced here: cultured PBMCs, sampled from culture after CMV antigen stimulation. The genes are TRBV28 and TRBJ2-1; perhaps TRBD2 as D (6 bases). The CDR3 DNA is TGTGCCAGCAGTTACGTGCGGGAATCGATCCGGGATGAGCAGTTCTTC. It yields the protein CASSYVRESIRDEQFF.